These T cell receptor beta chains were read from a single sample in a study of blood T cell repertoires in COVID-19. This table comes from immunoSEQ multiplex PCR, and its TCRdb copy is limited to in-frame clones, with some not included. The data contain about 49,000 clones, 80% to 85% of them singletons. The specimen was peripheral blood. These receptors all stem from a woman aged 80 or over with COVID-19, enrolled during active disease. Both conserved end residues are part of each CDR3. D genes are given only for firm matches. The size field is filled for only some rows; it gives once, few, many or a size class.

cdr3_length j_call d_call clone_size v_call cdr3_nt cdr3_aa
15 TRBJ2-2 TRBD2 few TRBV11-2 TGTGCCAGCAGCCCCCGGGAGGCTTACGGAGGGGAGCTGTTTTTT CASSPREAYGGELFF
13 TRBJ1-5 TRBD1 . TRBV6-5 TGTGCCAGCACGACAGGGAACAATCAGCCCCAGCATTTT CASTTGNNQPQHF
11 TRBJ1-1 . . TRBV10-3 TGTGCCACTAACGGGGTTTCAGAAGCTTTCTTT CATNGVSEAFF
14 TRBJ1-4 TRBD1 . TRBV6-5 TGTGCCAGCAGATGGGACAGGGGTGCTGAAAAACTGTTTTTT CASRWDRGAEKLFF
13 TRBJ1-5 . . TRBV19 TGTGCCAGTAGTGTCAGAAACAATCAGCCCCAGCATTTT CASSVRNNQPQHF
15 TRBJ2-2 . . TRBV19 TGTGCCAGTAGTGCAAGTACAGGGATCCCCGGGGAGCTGTTTTTT CASSASTGIPGELFF
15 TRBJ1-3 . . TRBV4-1 TGCGCCAGCAGCCCCGGACAGAGCTCTGGAAACACCATATATTTT CASSPGQSSGNTIYF
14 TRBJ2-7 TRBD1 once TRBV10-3 TGTGCCATCAGTGAGTTGGACAGGGGGGATGAGCAGTACTTC CAISELDRGDEQYF
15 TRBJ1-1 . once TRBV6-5 TGTGCCAGCAGTTATCTATCTGGGGGCGGTGGGAAAGCTTTCTTT CASSYLSGGGGKAFF
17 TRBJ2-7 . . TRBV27 TGTGCCAGCAGCCAGGGACGCCTGCGGGGACTCGGCTACGAGCAGTACTTC CASSQGRLRGLGYEQYF
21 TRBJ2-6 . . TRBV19 TGTGCCAGTTCCCCAAGGGCTACCCGACAGCCCCTCCCCTCTGGGGCCAACGTCCTGACTTTC CASSPRATRQPLPSGANVLTF
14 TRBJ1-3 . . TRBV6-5 TGTGCCAGCAGTTACTCCAGGGCTGGAAACACCATATATTTT CASSYSRAGNTIYF
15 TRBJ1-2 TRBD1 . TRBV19 TGTGCCAGTAGTATCGGAACAGGGGGCCTCTATGGCTACACCTTC CASSIGTGGLYGYTF
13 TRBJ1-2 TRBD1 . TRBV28 TGTGCCAGCAGAAAACAGGGGGGTCGGGGCTACACCTTC CASRKQGGRGYTF
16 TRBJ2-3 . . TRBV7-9 TGTGCCAGCAGCCGGGGGAGGAGGGCTAGCACAGATACGCAGTATTTT CASSRGRRASTDTQYF
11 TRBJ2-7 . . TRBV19 TGTGCCAGTAGTATGACAGGCGAGCAGTACTTC CASSMTGEQYF
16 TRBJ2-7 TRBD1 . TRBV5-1 TGCGCCAGCAGCCAAAAACCCGGGACAGGGGGGTACGAGCAGTACTTC CASSQKPGTGGYEQYF
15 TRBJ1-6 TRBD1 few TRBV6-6 TGTGCCAGCAGTTATTCCGGGACAGGGAATTCACCCCTCCACTTT CASSYSGTGNSPLHF
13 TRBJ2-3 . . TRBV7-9 TGTGCCAGCAGCTTACAGGGCGCAGATACGCAGTATTTT CASSLQGADTQYF
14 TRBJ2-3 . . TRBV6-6 TGTGCCAGCAGAGGAAAGAGACATTATGATACGCAGTATTTT CASRGKRHYDTQYF
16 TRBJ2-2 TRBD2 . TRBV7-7 TGTGCTAGCAGCCTTACCCTAGCGGGAGTCACCGGGGAGCTGTTTTTT CASSLTLAGVTGELFF
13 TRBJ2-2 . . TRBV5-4 TGTGCCAGCAGCTGGAGGGGTGCCGGGGAGCTGTTTTTT CASSWRGAGELFF
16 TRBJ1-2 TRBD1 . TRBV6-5 TGTGCCAGCAGTTATGGGGACAGGGTAACCTCGGGAGGCTACACCTTC CASSYGDRVTSGGYTF
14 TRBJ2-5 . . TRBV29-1 TGCAGCGTTGTATCGGACTACCTGCGGGAGACCCAGTACTTC CSVVSDYLRETQYF
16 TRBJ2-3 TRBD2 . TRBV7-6 TGTGCCAGCAGCTCATACCTAGCGGGGATCACAGATACGCAGTATTTT CASSSYLAGITDTQYF
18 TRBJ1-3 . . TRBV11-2 TGTGCCAGCAGCACCGCCGGGACGCGCTCAACCGGGGGGAACACCATATATTTT CASSTAGTRSTGGNTIYF
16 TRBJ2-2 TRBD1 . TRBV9 TGTGCCAGCAGCGTCCGACAGGGGGCGGGCACCGGGGAGCTGTTTTTT CASSVRQGAGTGELFF